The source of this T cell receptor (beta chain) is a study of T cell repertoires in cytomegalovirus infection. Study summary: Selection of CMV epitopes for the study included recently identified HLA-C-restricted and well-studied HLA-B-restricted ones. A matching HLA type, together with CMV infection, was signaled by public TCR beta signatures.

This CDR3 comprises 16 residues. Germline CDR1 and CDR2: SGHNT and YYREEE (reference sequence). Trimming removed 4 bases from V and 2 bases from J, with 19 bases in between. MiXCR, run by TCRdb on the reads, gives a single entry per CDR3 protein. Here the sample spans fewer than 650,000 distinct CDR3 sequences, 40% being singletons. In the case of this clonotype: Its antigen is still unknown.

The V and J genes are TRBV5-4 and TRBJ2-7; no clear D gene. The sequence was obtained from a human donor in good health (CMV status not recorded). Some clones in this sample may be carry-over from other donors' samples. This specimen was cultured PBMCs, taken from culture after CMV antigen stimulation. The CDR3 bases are TGTGCCAGCAGCCCCTACTCCGGGTCTGTAACCTACGAGCAGTACTTC. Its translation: CASSPYSGSVTYEQYF.